What follows are 26 T cell receptor beta chains derived from one specimen sequenced in a study of identical twins. TCRdb re-derived calls from the 5' RACE reads in MiXCR, one entry per CDR3 protein. Of about 250,000 distinct CDR3 sequences listed, 6% to 8.5% are singletons. Another study also made use of these data, one on yellow fever vaccine responses in identical twins.

Sequences were obtained from CD8+ T cells sorted from blood. The receptors shown here come from a woman younger than 35 in good health.

At least ten counts were recorded for this clonotype. This sequence joins TRBV12-3 or TRBV12-4 and TRBJ2-1; TRBD1 aligns across 8 bases. This CDR3 comprises 16 residues. V was pared by 2 bases and J by 8 bases, with 11 bases of the junction left unmatched. Written as DNA, the CDR3 is TGTGCCAGCAGTTTAATCGGGCAGGGGGCCATCTATGAGCAGTTCTTC. Amino acids: CASSLIGQGAIYEQFF.

At least ten counts were recorded for this clonotype. The chain combines TRBV2 with TRBJ2-7; 7 bases agree with TRBD2. Germline CDR1 SNHLY, CDR2 FYNNEI. Unmatched junction bases numbered 15, after V lost 7 bases and J lost 0 bases. This CDR3 region has 17 residues. CDR3 nucleotides: TGTGCCAGCAACGCAGCCGGGGGGTTTGCTAGCTCCTACGAGCAGTACTTC. It specifies CASNAAGGFASSYEQYF.

The rearrangement links TRBV28 to TRBJ2-2; no clear D. The CDR3 runs 15 residues. Germline V lookup: CDR1 MDHEN, CDR2 SYDVKM. The ends were cut back, 7 bases at V and 7 bases at J, with 19 bases in the middle. Here the CDR3 DNA reads TGTGCCAGCACCCCAGAAGGGTTTCTTCACGGGGAGCTGTTTTTT. Amino acids: CASTPEGFLHGELFF.

The chain recombines TRBV13 with TRBJ2-3, with 9 bases identical to TRBD2. CDR1 and CDR2 from the germline V gene are PRHDT and FYEKMQ (reference sequence). The trim removed 5 bases at V and 5 bases at J, leaving 14 bases unmatched. The CDR3 length is 17 residues. In DNA, the CDR3 is TGTGCCAGCAGCACCCCCTGGCGGGGGGGCGGAATAGATACGCAGTATTTT. It encodes CASSTPWRGGGIDTQYF.

This clonotype was recorded many times. The rearrangement links TRBV4-1 to TRBJ1-4; TRBD1 agrees at 7 bases. The germline CDR1 and CDR2 sequences are MGHRA and YSYEKL. The CDR3 length is 14 residues. V was clipped by 3 bases and J by 7 bases; unmatched bases: 5. The CDR3 sequence: CASSHNRGGEKLFF. The DNA of the CDR3 is TGCGCCAGCAGCCACAACAGGGGAGGTGAAAAACTGTTTTTT.

This clonotype appeared many times. The chain recombines TRBV6-1 with TRBJ1-2, with a possible D match to TRBD1 (6 bases). Germline assignment: CDR1 MNHNS and CDR2 SASEGT. V lost 6 bases and J 3 bases, leaving 20 bases between the germline ends. The CDR3 runs to 16 residues. The CDR3 sequence is CASRSRTETYDYGYTF. Here the CDR3 DNA reads TGTGCCAGCAGGAGTAGGACAGAGACTTACGACTATGGCTACACCTTC.

This clonotype was detected ten times or more. J is TRBJ2-3 and V is TRBV12-3 or TRBV12-4, with 11 nucleotides matching TRBD2. With 6 bases clipped from V and 2 bases from J, the junction kept 10 bases outside the gene matches. There are 17 residues in the CDR3. The CDR3 sequence is CASRGVAGGPVTDTQYF. CDR3 nucleotides: TGTGCCAGCAGGGGAGTAGCGGGAGGGCCTGTCACAGATACGCAGTATTTT.

The table lists this clonotype with a few counts. This chain links TRBV29-1 with TRBJ2-3; 10 positions match TRBD2. CDR1 and CDR2 (germline): SQVTM, ANQGSEA. This CDR3 contains 16 residues. Trimming cost V 3 bases and J 4 bases; bases outside gene matches: 10. CDR3 bases: TGCAGCGTTGATAGTCTAGCGGGAGAGGCGGCAGATACGCAGTATTTT. This codes for CSVDSLAGEAADTQYF.

The chain employs TRBV3-1 and TRBJ1-4, with 9 bases fitting TRBD1. The germline gives CDR1 LGHDT, CDR2 YNNKEL (reference sequence). The length of the CDR3 is 15 residues. V lost 5 bases to trimming and J lost 3 bases; unmatched junction nucleotides: 4. CDR3 coding DNA: TGTGCCAGCAGCACCGGGACAGGGTCTAATGAAAAACTGTTTTTT. It yields the protein CASSTGTGSNEKLFF.

This clonotype was recorded many times. The chain has TRBV12-3 or TRBV12-4 and TRBJ2-3, with 10 nucleotides matching TRBD2. The CDR3 has 17 amino acids. J lost 3 bases, V lost 5 bases, and 11 bases had no gene match. The CDR3 bases are TGTGCCAGCAGTCCATCCCTAGCGGGAGATAGTACAGATACGCAGTATTTT. As protein: CASSPSLAGDSTDTQYF.

This clonotype was seen many times. The rearrangement joins TRBV7-8 to TRBJ1-1; no clear D. In germline, CDR1 is SGHVS, CDR2 FQNEAQ. The CDR3 spans 14 residues. Trimming took off 2 bases at V and 0 bases at J, with 7 bases between the two ends. The chain's CDR3 is CASSLFGMNTEAFF. CDR3 sequence (DNA): TGTGCCAGCAGCTTATTCGGAATGAACACTGAAGCTTTCTTT.

This sequence joins TRBV6-5 and TRBJ2-5, with D uncertain. The CDR3 has 11 amino acids. Germline V gene lookup returns CDR1 MNHEY and CDR2 SVGAGI. Deletions cut 8 bases from V and 4 bases from J, with 8 bases between. The CDR3 nucleotides are TGTGCCAGCTTGTTCGCAGAGACCCAGTACTTC. Translated, it gives CASLFAETQYF.

The V and J genes are TRBV29-1 and TRBJ2-7, with 8 bases lining up with TRBD2. Germline trimming cut 2 bases from V and 5 bases from J; bases unmatched to any gene: 5. This CDR3 contains 13 residues. The germline V gene encodes CDR1 SQVTM and CDR2 ANQGSEA. CDR3 in amino acids: CSVETSGPHEQYF. CDR3 nucleotide sequence: TGCAGCGTTGAAACTAGCGGTCCCCACGAGCAGTACTTC.

At least ten counts were recorded for this clonotype. The rearrangement uses TRBV6-5 and TRBJ2-1; TRBD2 agrees at 7 bases. The CDR3 length is 15 residues. The V and J ends lost 2 bases and 3 bases, in that order; junction bases with no gene match: 4. Germline CDR1 is MNHEY and CDR2 is SVGAGI. CDR3 in amino acids: CASSYGGVGYNEQFF. DNA for the CDR3: TGTGCCAGCAGTTACGGGGGGGTCGGCTACAATGAGCAGTTCTTC.

The table lists this clonotype with many counts. The CDR3 DNA is TGTGCCAGCAGTGCCTTTAGGGCCTCCTACAATGAGCAGTTCTTC. This sequence encodes CASSAFRASYNEQFF. This chain joins TRBV28 and TRBJ2-1; D uncertain. Looked up from germline, CDR1 is MDHEN and CDR2 is SYDVKM. V lost 5 bases, J lost 0 bases, and 11 bases lay in between. This CDR3 is built from 15 residues.

The rearrangement uses TRBV20-1 and TRBJ2-7; D might be TRBD2 (6 bases). Trimming removed 1 base from V and 0 bases from J, with 10 bases in between. Germline lookup yields CDR1 DFQATT and CDR2 SNEGSKA (reference sequence). This CDR3 contains 14 residues. This chain's CDR3 is CSARAGESSYEQYV. CDR3 DNA sequence: TGCAGTGCTAGAGCGGGGGAGAGCTCCTACGAGCAGTACGTC.

The rearrangement uses TRBV11-2 and TRBJ2-1; 9 bases are shared with TRBD1. The V and J ends lost 3 bases and 9 bases, in that order; junction bases with no gene match: 9. CDR1 is SGHAT and CDR2 is FQNNGV in the germline V gene. The CDR3 consists of 15 residues. The CDR3 loop is CASSFLSGQGPEQFF. Written as DNA, the CDR3 is TGTGCCAGCAGCTTCTTGTCGGGACAGGGTCCTGAGCAGTTCTTC. Full variable domain (outside the CDR3, taken from reference TRBV11-2 and TRBJ2-1): EAGVAQSPRYKIIEKRQSVAFWCNPISGHATLYWYQQILGQGPKLLIQFQNNGVVDDSQLPKDRFSAERLKGVDSTLKIQPAKLEDSAVYLCASSFLSGQGPEQFFGPGTRLTVL.

This clonotype was counted at least ten times. The gene calls are TRBV4-1 and TRBJ2-7, with 14 bases lining up with TRBD2. The CDR3 sequence is 15 residues long. The V gene's germline CDR1 is MGHRA and CDR2 YSYEKL. The J segment lost 3 bases and the V segment lost 3 bases, leaving 1 base of the junction unmatched. DNA for the CDR3: TGCGCCAGCAGCCACGGGACTAGCGGGAGCTACGAGCAGTACTTC. Translation gives CASSHGTSGSYEQYF.

The V and J genes are TRBV3-1 and TRBJ2-7; D is possibly TRBD2 (6 bases). Germline CDR1 and CDR2: LGHDT and YNNKEL (reference sequence). The V end was cut by 4 bases, the J end by 3 bases, with 13 bases between. CDR3 length: 14 amino acids. The CDR3, as DNA: TGTGCCAGCAGCCTTCGGGAGAGGGGCTACGAGCAGTACTTC. It translates to CASSLRERGYEQYF.

The gene calls are TRBV20-1 and TRBJ1-3; D uncertain. This CDR3 comprises 11 residues. V was shortened by 0 bases and J by 7 bases, with 4 bases between the two germline ends. The germline gives CDR1 DFQATT, CDR2 SNEGSKA (reference sequence). Here the CDR3 DNA reads TGCAGTGCTAGAGAGGGCAACACCATATATTTT. Translation gives CSAREGNTIYF.

The gene calls are TRBV12-3 or TRBV12-4 and TRBJ2-7; TRBD1 agrees at 7 bases. Trimming cost V 6 bases and J 6 bases; bases outside gene matches: 5. The CDR3 contains 12 residues. The CDR3 protein is CASSVQGREQYF. The DNA of the CDR3 is TGTGCCAGCAGCGTACAGGGGCGCGAGCAGTACTTC.

This clonotype was seen a few times. V usage is TRBV6-1 and J usage is TRBJ2-7; 9 bases are a match to TRBD1. V lost 8 bases, J lost 2 bases, and 10 bases stayed unmatched. Germline V gene sequence: CDR1 MNHNS, CDR2 SASEGT. CDR3 length equals 15 residues. The CDR3 coding sequence is TGTGCCAGCCGAGAACACAGGGGGCTCCCCTACGAGCAGTACTTC. This translates into CASREHRGLPYEQYF.

This clonotype was found many times. The J gene is TRBJ2-2, the V gene TRBV29-1, with D hard to call. The CDR3 runs 13 residues. Trimming shortened V by 6 bases and J by 1 base, and 9 bases separated the two germline ends. Germline lookup yields CDR1 SQVTM and CDR2 ANQGSEA. For the CDR3, the DNA is TGCAGCGTCCTCACGGAGAACACCGGGGAGCTGTTTTTT. Translated: CSVLTENTGELFF.

This clonotype was seen only a few times. The chain has TRBV27 and TRBJ2-1; D unresolved. This CDR3 is 13 amino acids long. Trimming took off 2 bases at V and 6 bases at J, with 8 bases between the two ends. Germline V gene lookup returns CDR1 MNHEY and CDR2 SMNVEV (reference sequence). The CDR3 DNA is TGTGCCAGCAGTTTAACCCCCATCAATGAGCAGTTCTTC. Its translation: CASSLTPINEQFF.

This clonotype has just a few counts. This CDR3 reads CASLGLANEQYF. Written as DNA, the CDR3 is TGTGCCAGCCTCGGACTAGCGAACGAGCAGTACTTC. The V call is TRBV7-9, the J call TRBJ2-7; 9 bases are a match to TRBD2. Germline-derived CDR1 and CDR2 are SEHNR and FQNEAQ (reference sequence). V trimming: 8 bases; J trimming: 5 bases; junction bases outside the gene matches: 4. The CDR3 consists of 12 residues.

This clonotype was detected ten times or more. CDR3: CATSDPSDLIYGYTF. The CDR3 nucleotides read TGTGCCACCAGTGATCCTTCCGACCTTATCTATGGCTACACCTTC. This rearrangement joins TRBV24-1 to TRBJ1-2; D is uncertain. The CDR3 is made up of 15 amino acids. The V gene lost 3 bases and the J gene lost 4 bases, with 14 bases spanning the gap. Germline CDR1 and CDR2: KGHDR and SFDVKD.